The rows below give T cell receptor beta chains drawn from one sample of a study of T cells in narcolepsy. Sequencing used immunoSEQ multiplex PCR; TCRdb keeps in-frame clones, though not all of them. The data contain some 16,000 clones, 72% of them singletons. The sample consisted of CD45RA- memory CD8+ T cells from PBMCs. The receptors stem from a human donor with narcolepsy. Both conserved end residues are part of each CDR3. The order of the fields is J gene, D gene, clone size, V gene, CDR3 protein, CDR3 DNA. D genes are given only for firm matches. Size is stated for part of the rows, as once, few or many counts, or as a class when the clone is expanded.

j_call: TRBJ1-2
d_call: TRBD1
clone_size: NA
v_call: TRBV5-6
cdr3_aa: CASSFSGQGPEGYTF
cdr3_nt: TGTGCCAGCAGCTTTTCGGGACAGGGACCGGAGGGCTACACCTTC

j_call: TRBJ2-5
d_call: NA
clone_size: NA
v_call: TRBV29-1
cdr3_aa: CSAQGGGKETQYF
cdr3_nt: TGCAGCGCACAAGGGGGGGGTAAAGAGACCCAGTACTTC

j_call: TRBJ2-7
d_call: TRBD1
clone_size: NA
v_call: TRBV2
cdr3_aa: CASNGYSGTATYEQYF
cdr3_nt: TGTGCCAGCAACGGGTATTCCGGGACAGCCACCTACGAGCAGTACTTC

j_call: TRBJ1-5
d_call: TRBD1
clone_size: NA
v_call: TRBV10-3
cdr3_aa: CAISPGQGNQPQHF
cdr3_nt: TGTGCCATCAGTCCCGGACAGGGGAATCAGCCCCAGCATTTT

j_call: TRBJ2-6
d_call: NA
clone_size: few
v_call: TRBV7-6
cdr3_aa: CASSFSGFGPPTGANVLTF
cdr3_nt: TGTGCCAGCAGCTTTTCTGGCTTCGGACCGCCCACCGGGGCCAACGTCCTGACTTTC

j_call: TRBJ1-1
d_call: NA
clone_size: few
v_call: TRBV7-9
cdr3_aa: CASSLRERMEAFF
cdr3_nt: TGTGCCAGCAGCTTGAGAGAAAGAATGGAAGCTTTCTTT

j_call: TRBJ2-7
d_call: NA
clone_size: NA
v_call: TRBV6-5
cdr3_aa: CASSGGPSYEQYF
cdr3_nt: TGTGCCAGCAGTGGGGGCCCCTCCTACGAGCAGTACTTC

j_call: TRBJ2-7
d_call: NA
clone_size: medium-sized
v_call: TRBV7-9
cdr3_aa: CASSPDGYEQYF
cdr3_nt: TGTGCCAGCAGCCCGGACGGCTACGAGCAGTACTTC

j_call: TRBJ2-1
d_call: TRBD2
clone_size: few
v_call: TRBV27
cdr3_aa: CASRTSGIFGEFF
cdr3_nt: TGTGCCAGCCGGACTAGCGGAATATTCGGCGAGTTCTTC

j_call: TRBJ2-3
d_call: NA
clone_size: NA
v_call: TRBV4-1
cdr3_aa: CASSQVGEDSTDTQYF
cdr3_nt: TGCGCCAGCAGCCAAGTCGGGGAGGATAGCACAGATACGCAGTATTTT

j_call: TRBJ2-1
d_call: NA
clone_size: NA
v_call: TRBV19
cdr3_aa: CASSMADSWRNEQFF
cdr3_nt: TGTGCCAGTAGTATGGCGGATTCCTGGAGGAATGAGCAGTTCTTC

j_call: TRBJ2-2
d_call: TRBD1
clone_size: NA
v_call: TRBV12-5
cdr3_aa: CATRTGTGFLTGELFF
cdr3_nt: TGTGCTACCCGTACGGGGACAGGGTTTCTAACCGGGGAGCTGTTTTTT

j_call: TRBJ1-6
d_call: NA
clone_size: NA
v_call: TRBV10-2
cdr3_aa: CASSDESSYNSPLHF
cdr3_nt: TGCGCCAGCAGTGACGAGAGCTCCTATAATTCACCCCTCCACTTT

j_call: TRBJ2-1
d_call: NA
clone_size: NA
v_call: TRBV30
cdr3_aa: CAWSVGSNSYNEQFF
cdr3_nt: TGTGCCTGGAGTGTGGGGAGCAACTCCTACAATGAGCAGTTCTTC

j_call: TRBJ1-2
d_call: TRBD1
clone_size: NA
v_call: TRBV7-9
cdr3_aa: CASSPRGGQGVPNYGYTF
cdr3_nt: TGTGCCAGCAGCCCACGCGGGGGCCAGGGGGTCCCAAACTATGGCTACACCTTC

j_call: TRBJ2-5
d_call: NA
clone_size: NA
v_call: TRBV27
cdr3_aa: CASSRGRQETQYF
cdr3_nt: TGTGCCAGCAGTCGGGGCCGGCAAGAGACCCAGTACTTC

j_call: TRBJ2-7
d_call: NA
clone_size: NA
v_call: TRBV5-6
cdr3_aa: CASSSPAAREQYF
cdr3_nt: TGTGCCAGCAGCTCACCGGCGGCGCGCGAGCAGTACTTC

j_call: TRBJ2-1
d_call: TRBD2
clone_size: medium-sized
v_call: TRBV13
cdr3_aa: CASSLALAGAKEQFF
cdr3_nt: TGTGCCAGCAGCTTAGCTCTAGCGGGAGCCAAGGAGCAGTTCTTC

j_call: TRBJ1-5
d_call: NA
clone_size: few
v_call: TRBV19
cdr3_aa: CASRSSNQPQHF
cdr3_nt: TGTGCCAGTAGGTCCAGCAATCAGCCCCAGCATTTT

j_call: TRBJ1-1
d_call: NA
clone_size: NA
v_call: TRBV28
cdr3_aa: CASSLGRNTEAFF
cdr3_nt: TGTGCCAGCAGTCTGGGCAGGAACACTGAAGCTTTCTTT

j_call: TRBJ1-5
d_call: NA
clone_size: few
v_call: TRBV10-3
cdr3_aa: CAISDVRFQPQHF
cdr3_nt: TGTGCCATCAGTGACGTAAGGTTTCAGCCCCAGCATTTT

j_call: TRBJ1-2
d_call: NA
clone_size: NA
v_call: TRBV7-2
cdr3_aa: CASILSRGNYGYTF
cdr3_nt: TGTGCCAGCATCCTAAGCAGGGGAAACTATGGCTACACCTTC

j_call: TRBJ1-5
d_call: NA
clone_size: NA
v_call: TRBV2
cdr3_aa: CASSDCGGRLCNQPQHF
cdr3_nt: TGTGCCAGCAGTGATTGCGGGGGACGATTATGCAATCAGCCCCAGCATTTT

j_call: TRBJ2-5
d_call: TRBD1
clone_size: NA
v_call: TRBV6-5
cdr3_aa: CASSYSTGLKTQYF
cdr3_nt: TGTGCCAGCAGTTACTCGACAGGGTTGAAGACCCAGTACTTC

j_call: TRBJ1-1
d_call: NA
clone_size: NA
v_call: TRBV21-1
cdr3_aa: CASTNTYVKGIGWVNTEAFF
cdr3_nt: TGTGCCAGCACCAATACTTACGTAAAGGGGATCGGGTGGGTGAACACTGAAGCTTTCTTT

j_call: TRBJ2-7
d_call: TRBD1
clone_size: few
v_call: TRBV7-9
cdr3_aa: CASSVRQGSRMNEQYF
cdr3_nt: TGTGCCAGCAGCGTAAGACAGGGGAGTAGAATGAACGAGCAGTACTTC

j_call: TRBJ2-7
d_call: NA
clone_size: NA
v_call: TRBV7-2
cdr3_aa: CASSSSGTQKQYF
cdr3_nt: TGTGCCAGCAGCTCATCAGGGACCCAAAAGCAGTACTTC